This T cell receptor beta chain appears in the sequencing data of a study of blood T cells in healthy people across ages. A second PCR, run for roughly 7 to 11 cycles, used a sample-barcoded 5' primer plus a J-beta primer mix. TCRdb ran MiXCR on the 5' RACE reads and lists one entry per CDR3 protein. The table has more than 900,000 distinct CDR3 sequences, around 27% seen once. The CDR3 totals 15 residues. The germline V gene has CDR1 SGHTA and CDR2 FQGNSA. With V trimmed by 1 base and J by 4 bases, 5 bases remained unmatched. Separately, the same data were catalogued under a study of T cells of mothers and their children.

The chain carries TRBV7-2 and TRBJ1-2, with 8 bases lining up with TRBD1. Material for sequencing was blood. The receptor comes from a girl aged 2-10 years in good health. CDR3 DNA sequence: TGTGCCAGCAGCTTAGTAGGAGACAGGGGCTATGGCTACACCTTC. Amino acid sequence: CASSLVGDRGYGYTF.